These 30 T cell receptor beta chains originate from one sample sequenced in a study of blood T cell repertoires in COVID-19. The assay was immunoSEQ multiplex PCR, and TCRdb's table has in-frame clones only and misses some. The sample holds over 250,000 clones; over 65% are singletons and the top ten take 2.5% to 4%. The sequencing sample was made of peripheral blood. These receptors were taken from a woman aged 80 or over with acute or convalescent COVID-19.

V usage is TRBV5-1 and J usage is TRBJ1-2; D gene ambiguous. Germline assignment: CDR1 SGHRS and CDR2 YFSETQ. V lost 2 bases, J lost 7 bases, and 18 bases lay in between. This CDR3 spans 15 amino acids. The CDR3 loop is CASSLWSGFDGGYTF. DNA for the CDR3: TGCGCCAGCAGCTTATGGTCGGGGTTTGATGGTGGCTACACCTTC.

V usage is TRBV10-3 and J usage is TRBJ1-4, with 7 bases identical to TRBD1. The CDR3 is 13 residues long. Looked up from germline, CDR1 is ENHRY and CDR2 is SYGVKD. V lost 9 bases to trimming and J lost 0 bases; unmatched junction nucleotides: 1. This CDR3 is CAIQGATNEKLFF. The CDR3 DNA is TGTGCCATTCAGGGGGCAACTAATGAAAAACTGTTTTTT.

V and J are TRBV6-5 and TRBJ1-5; 8 bases agree with TRBD1. J was trimmed by 7 bases and V by 6 bases; bases with no gene match: 11. The CDR3 length is 15 residues. Germline CDR1 and CDR2: MNHEY and SVGAGI. The CDR3 is CASSSFDRGGQPQHF. CDR3 nucleotide sequence: TGTGCCAGCAGCTCCTTTGACAGGGGTGGGCAGCCCCAGCATTTT.

The genes are TRBV15 and TRBJ1-2; perhaps TRBD1 as D (5 bases). The germline CDR1 and CDR2 sequences are LNHNV and YYDKDF (reference sequence). V gave up 0 bases and J gave up 8 bases, with 13 bases separating them. The CDR3 sequence is 14 residues long. CDR3 in amino acids: CATSRDLGLWGYTF. The CDR3 DNA is TGTGCCACCAGCAGAGATCTGGGGCTCTGGGGCTACACCTTC.

The chain uses TRBV18 and TRBJ1-2; D uncertain. The CDR3 runs 15 residues. V was pared by 2 bases and J by 10 bases, with 20 bases between. CDR1 is KGHSH, CDR2 LQKENI, per germline. Written as DNA, the CDR3 is TGTGCCAGCTCACCAGAGAACGTAGGGAGAGTCACCTACACCTTC. It is translated as CASSPENVGRVTYTF.

This clone is a singleton in its sample. The chain has TRBV4-1 and TRBJ1-5; D may be TRBD1 (6 bases). The germline gives CDR1 MGHRA, CDR2 YSYEKL. The CDR3 length is 17 residues. V lost 1 base and J lost 4, with 17 bases in between. The CDR3 nucleotides are TGCGCCAGCAGCCAAGGTCTGTCGGGGGGCTGGAATCAGCCCCAGCATTTT. Amino acids: CASSQGLSGGWNQPQHF.

The DNA of the CDR3 is TGCGCCAGCAGCTTGGCTGAGTCTTTCAATTCACCCCTCCACTTT. Residues: CASSLAESFNSPLHF. V usage is TRBV5-1 and J usage is TRBJ1-6; no firm D call. Trimming took 0 bases from V and 7 from J, leaving 11 bases between them. The CDR3 consists of 15 residues. The germline CDR1 and CDR2 sequences are SGHRS and YFSETQ.

This clone was seen ten or more times. The chain carries TRBV15 and TRBJ2-7, with 8 bases that match TRBD1. Per germline, CDR1 LNHNV and CDR2 YYDKDF (reference sequence). V gave up 1 base and J gave up 6 bases; unmatched junction bases: 8. The CDR3 has 15 amino acids. CDR3 residues: CATSRVFQTGGEQYF. In DNA, the CDR3 is TGTGCCACCAGCAGAGTTTTCCAAACAGGGGGCGAGCAGTACTTC. The full variable domain, in which reference TRBV15 and TRBJ2-7 provide the parts outside the CDR3, is DAMVIQNPRYQVTQFGKPVTLSCSQTLNHNVMYWYQQKSSQAPKLLFHYYDKDFNNEADTPDNFQSRRPNTSFCFLDIRSPGLGDTAMYLCATSRVFQTGGEQYFGPGTRLTVT.

This clone was detected ten times or more. The V call is TRBV28, the J call TRBJ2-7; D might be TRBD2 (6 bases). The CDR3 spans 17 residues. With 5 bases removed from V and 2 bases from J, the gap between germline ends came to 22 bases. Germline CDR1 is MDHEN and CDR2 is SYDVKM. CDR3 nucleotides: TGTGCCAGCAGTCTAAAAATCGTAGCGGATCCAACCTACGAGCAGTACTTC. Protein product: CASSLKIVADPTYEQYF.

The rearrangement links TRBV2 to TRBJ1-5, with D possibly TRBD1 on 5 matching bases. CDR3 length: 15 residues. Deletions cut 6 bases from V and 3 bases from J, with 15 bases between. Germline V gene data show CDR1 as SNHLY and CDR2 as FYNNEI. In DNA form, the CDR3 reads TGTGCCAGCAGAAACAACAGGACCCACAATCAGCCCCAGCATTTT. The encoded protein is CASRNNRTHNQPQHF.

The genes are TRBV5-4 and TRBJ2-7; 10 nucleotides line up with TRBD1. The CDR3 runs 16 residues. CDR1 is SGHNT and CDR2 is YYREEE in the germline V gene (reference sequence). V lost 4 bases, J lost 3 bases, and 10 bases stayed unmatched. The CDR3 here is CASSRQNDRGLYEQYF. CDR3 DNA: TGTGCCAGCAGCCGCCAAAATGACAGGGGGCTCTACGAGCAGTACTTC.

The chain carries TRBV5-1 and TRBJ2-1; 7 nucleotides align to TRBD1. With V trimmed by 2 bases and J by 10 bases, 6 bases remained unmatched. In germline, CDR1 is SGHRS, CDR2 YFSETQ. This CDR3 contains 13 residues. The CDR3 loop reads CASSFDRVVEQFF. The DNA of the CDR3 is TGCGCCAGCAGCTTCGACAGGGTGGTAGAGCAGTTCTTC. Full variable domain (rest looked up from reference TRBV5-1 and TRBJ2-1): KAGVTQTPRYLIKTRGQQVTLSCSPISGHRSVSWYQQTPGQGLQFLFEYFSETQRNKGNFPGRFSGRQFSNSRSEMNVSTLELGDSALYLCASSFDRVVEQFFGPGTRLTVL.

The chain is built from TRBV3-1 (or the pseudogene TRBV3-2) and TRBJ1-4; unclear D gene. CDR3 length equals 14 residues. V lost 1 base, J lost 9 bases, and 12 bases lay in between. CDR1 is LGHDT, CDR2 YNNKEL, per germline (reference sequence). CDR3 region: CASSQGGYEKKLFF. The CDR3 bases are TGTGCCAGCAGCCAAGGAGGGTATGAGAAAAAACTGTTTTTT.

This clone was observed once. V is TRBV11-2 and J is TRBJ2-1, with TRBD2 matching over 8 bases. Unmatched junction bases numbered 5, after V lost 3 bases and J lost 7 bases. The germline V gene encodes CDR1 SGHAT and CDR2 FQNNGV. The CDR3 totals 14 residues. For the CDR3, the DNA is TGTGCCAGCAGCTTCGGGGGCGGGGGGAATGAGCAGTTCTTC. This codes for CASSFGGGGNEQFF.

The sample holds a few counts of this clone. The rearrangement links TRBV2 to TRBJ1-1, with no clear D. This CDR3 spans 11 amino acids. Trimming cost V 7 bases and J 8 bases, with 11 bases left between them. Germline V lookup: CDR1 SNHLY, CDR2 FYNNEI. This CDR3 is CASTPSGEAFF. The CDR3 DNA reads as TGTGCCAGCACCCCCTCAGGAGAAGCTTTCTTT.

The chain recombines TRBV6-5 with TRBJ1-1; 7 nucleotides agree with TRBD1. The germline CDR1 and CDR2 sequences are MNHEY and SVGAGI. There are 15 residues in the CDR3. J gave up 5 bases and V 5 bases, and 11 bases lay outside the gene matches. As DNA, the CDR3 is TGTGCCAGCAGTCCCATGCGAGGGGGCGAAACTGAAGCTTTCTTT. Its translation is CASSPMRGGETEAFF.

The rearrangement uses TRBV12-3 or TRBV12-4 and TRBJ1-2; D perhaps matches TRBD1 (5 bases). Trimming shortened V by 5 bases and J by 8 bases, and 9 bases separated the two germline ends. There are 11 residues in the CDR3. The CDR3 sequence: CASSPGGGYTF. In DNA form, the CDR3 reads TGTGCCAGCAGTCCCGGGGGAGGCTACACCTTC.

This clone has more than one count but fewer than ten. The V call is TRBV5-6, the J call TRBJ1-2; no reliable D call. Germline V gives CDR1 SGHDT, CDR2 YYEEEE. The CDR3 is 18 residues long. Trimming shortened V by 0 bases and J by 1 base, and 19 bases separated the two germline ends. CDR3 sequence: CASSLVKRERGRNYGYTF. CDR3 nucleotide sequence: TGTGCCAGCAGCTTGGTGAAGAGGGAGAGAGGTCGTAACTATGGCTACACCTTC.

CDR3 DNA sequence: TGTGCCAGCCTAGGGGGGAACACTGAAGCTTTCTTT. Protein: CASLGGNTEAFF. The V and J genes are TRBV3-1 (or the pseudogene TRBV3-2) and TRBJ1-1, with D possibly matching TRBD1 (6 bases). Germline values: CDR1 LGHDT, CDR2 YNNKEL (reference sequence). V lost 8 bases and J lost 1, with 8 bases in between. This CDR3 has 12 amino acids.

A few counts support this clone. The rearrangement uses TRBV6-5 and TRBJ1-5; unclear D gene. Germline V lookup: CDR1 MNHEY, CDR2 SVGAGI. The CDR3 covers 14 residues. Trimming pared 4 bases from V and 2 bases from J, leaving 9 bases between. CDR3 nucleotide sequence: TGTGCCAGCAGTTTGTCAGTGCGCAATCAGCCCCAGCATTTT. This codes for CASSLSVRNQPQHF.

This chain joins TRBV28 and TRBJ1-2, with a tentative D call TRBD1 (5 bases). Trimming stripped 5 bases from V and 0 bases from J, with 13 bases between. Germline assignment: CDR1 MDHEN and CDR2 SYDVKM. This CDR3 has 15 residues. As DNA, the CDR3 is TGTGCCAGCAGTCTAGGGACTCTCGCTAACTATGGCTACACCTTC. It is translated as CASSLGTLANYGYTF.

The V gene is TRBV2, the J gene TRBJ2-2; 8 nucleotides line up with TRBD2. CDR1 and CDR2 from the germline V gene are SNHLY and FYNNEI. V was pared by 7 bases and J by 1 base, with 2 bases of the junction left unmatched. This CDR3 contains 14 residues. The CDR3 sequence: CASTAGGNTGELFF. The DNA of the CDR3 is TGTGCCAGCACGGCGGGAGGGAACACCGGGGAGCTGTTTTTT.

V gene TRBV7-9 combines with J gene TRBJ1-1; perhaps TRBD1 as D (6 bases). Germline CDR1 reads SEHNR; CDR2 reads FQNEAQ (reference sequence). The CDR3 consists of 14 residues. V gave up 0 bases and J gave up 5 bases, with 10 bases separating them. CDR3 DNA sequence: TGTGCCAGCAGCTTAGCACAGGGCAGAACTGAAGCTTTCTTT. It is translated as CASSLAQGRTEAFF.

This clone was recorded only once. The sample holds other DNA sequences that translate to the same CDR3. The chain combines TRBV6-2 or TRBV6-3 with TRBJ2-6, with D perhaps matching TRBD2 (6 bases). CDR3 size: 15 residues. The V gene lost 2 bases and the J gene lost 2 bases, with 7 bases spanning the gap. Per germline, CDR1 MNHEY and CDR2 SVGEGT. CDR3 in DNA: TGTGCCAGCAGTTACGGCGGGGCTGGGGCCAACGTCCTGACTTTC. Translating it yields CASSYGGAGANVLTF.

This clone was recorded a few times. V usage is TRBV5-6 and J usage is TRBJ1-1, with TRBD1 identical over 8 bases. This CDR3 spans 15 amino acids. Germline CDR1 is SGHDT and CDR2 is YYEEEE. After removal of 6 bases from V and 0 bases from J, the junction contained 7 bases not matched to a gene. CDR3 amino acids: CASTRRGQVNTEAFF. The CDR3 nucleotides read TGTGCCAGCACCCGACGGGGACAGGTGAACACTGAAGCTTTCTTT.

As concerns this clone: The sample has other DNA sequences that encode this CDR3 too. The V gene is TRBV20-1, the J gene TRBJ1-2; D is uncertain. There are 11 residues in the CDR3. V lost 0 bases to trimming and J lost 5 bases, with 4 bases between them. Germline V lookup: CDR1 DFQATT, CDR2 SNEGSKA (reference sequence). This chain's CDR3 is CSAREQYGYTF. CDR3 in DNA: TGCAGTGCTAGAGAACAGTATGGCTACACCTTC.

The chain recombines TRBV7-2 with TRBJ1-1, with TRBD1 as a possible D gene (6 bases). Germline V CDR1 and CDR2: SGHTA, FQGNSA. The CDR3 spans 17 residues. With 5 bases removed from V and 5 bases from J, the gap between germline ends came to 24 bases. CDR3 loop: CASSAFGADRRRTEAFF. The CDR3 DNA reads TGTGCCAGCAGCGCCTTCGGGGCCGACAGGAGAAGGACTGAAGCTTTCTTT.

The chain joins TRBV11-2 to TRBJ2-7, with 10 bases identical to TRBD2. Germline V gene sequence: CDR1 SGHAT, CDR2 FQNNGV. This CDR3 is built from 17 residues. V shed 4 bases and J 4 bases; nucleotides not matched to a gene: 13. In nucleotides, the CDR3 is TGTGCCAGCAGCTACGACCCCCCAACTAGCGGGATTTACGAGCAGTACTTC. Translation gives CASSYDPPTSGIYEQYF.

V usage is TRBV27 and J usage is TRBJ1-5; 10 bases fit TRBD1. V lost 2 bases, J lost 0 bases, and 7 bases stayed unmatched. Germline CDR1 is MNHEY and CDR2 is SMNVEV (reference sequence). This CDR3 region has 18 residues. The CDR3 sequence is CASSLQGRDRGSNQPQHF. DNA of the CDR3: TGTGCCAGCAGTTTACAGGGGAGGGACAGGGGTAGCAATCAGCCCCAGCATTTT.

The V call is TRBV5-1, the J call TRBJ2-7, with unresolved D. Germline assignment: CDR1 SGHRS and CDR2 YFSETQ. The CDR3 loop spans 13 amino acids. Trimming pared 0 bases from V and 1 base from J, leaving 5 bases between. The CDR3 region has the DNA TGCGCCAGCAGCTTGGTTGCGTCCTACGAGCAGTACTTC. It encodes CASSLVASYEQYF.